Listed here are 21 T cell receptor beta chains from one sample, sequenced in a study of identical twins. TCRdb reanalysed the 5' RACE reads using MiXCR and keeps one entry per CDR3 protein. The sample yields fewer than 650,000 distinct CDR3 sequences, roughly 7.1% seen once. Separately, the same data were catalogued under a study of yellow fever vaccine responses in identical twins.

The specimen sequenced was PBMCs. Every receptor here comes from a woman aged 18-29 years in good health.

This clonotype has just a few counts. V is TRBV20-1 and J is TRBJ2-7, with D perhaps TRBD2 (5 bases). The length of the CDR3 is 14 residues. Germline values: CDR1 DFQATT, CDR2 SNEGSKA (reference sequence). The V gene lost 1 base and the J gene lost 1 base, with 11 bases spanning the gap. This CDR3 reads CSARVVRTSYEQYV. The CDR3 DNA is TGCAGTGCTAGAGTGGTACGGACTTCCTACGAGCAGTACGTC.

V usage is TRBV5-1 and J usage is TRBJ2-2, with 9 nucleotides matching TRBD1. Germline CDR1 reads SGHRS; CDR2 reads YFSETQ. Trimming cost V 5 bases and J 7 bases; bases outside gene matches: 3. The CDR3 totals 13 residues. CDR3 coding DNA: TGCGCCAGCAGACTGACAGGGGGCGGGGAGCTGTTTTTT. This gives the protein CASRLTGGGELFF.

This clonotype showed up just a few times. V and J are TRBV20-1 and TRBJ2-7, with a possible D match to TRBD2 (6 bases). The CDR3 loop spans 13 amino acids. V shed 1 base and J shed 2 bases, with 9 bases lying between them. Per germline, CDR1 DFQATT and CDR2 SNEGSKA (reference sequence). CDR3 in amino acids: CSARGREAYEQYV. The CDR3 region has the DNA TGCAGTGCTAGAGGCAGGGAGGCCTACGAGCAGTACGTC.

This clonotype was detected only a few times. This sequence joins TRBV19 and TRBJ1-4; a possible D gene is TRBD1 (5 bases). The CDR3 sequence is 19 residues long. Germline CDR1 is LNHDA and CDR2 is SQIVND (reference sequence). The V end was cut by 4 bases, the J end by 0 bases, with 21 bases between. CDR3: CASSTPGQGEPATNEKLFF. The DNA for the CDR3 is TGTGCCAGTAGTACCCCGGGGCAGGGCGAACCGGCAACTAATGAAAAACTGTTTTTT.

This clonotype was counted only a few times. The V call is TRBV2, the J call TRBJ2-1; TRBD1 aligns across 8 bases. The germline V gene encodes CDR1 SNHLY and CDR2 FYNNEI. The CDR3 totals 16 residues. After removal of 5 bases from V and 5 bases from J, the junction contained 11 bases not matched to a gene. CDR3 nucleotides: TGTGCCAGCAGTCCCCGGACAGGGCATGGGCACAATGAGCAGTTCTTC. Protein: CASSPRTGHGHNEQFF.

This clonotype was recorded a few times. The chain combines TRBV5-1 with TRBJ2-5; TRBD1 aligns across 11 bases. Trimming took 4 bases from V and 5 from J; bases not matched to a gene: 10. There are 16 residues in the CDR3. Germline CDR1 SGHRS, CDR2 YFSETQ. In DNA, the CDR3 is TGCGCCAGCAGCATAGGACAGGGGGCGAAGGTGGAGACCCAGTACTTC. Translation: CASSIGQGAKVETQYF.

This clonotype has just a few counts. This chain joins TRBV20-1 and TRBJ2-1; 14 bases match TRBD2. This CDR3 has 19 residues. Germline V gene data show CDR1 as DFQATT and CDR2 as SNEGSKA (reference sequence). J gave up 7 bases and V 1 base, and 15 bases lay outside the gene matches. The CDR3 DNA reads as TGCAGTGCTAGAGTCGGGACTAGCGGGAGTCTGCAGTTGGGTAATGAGCAGTTCTTC. It encodes CSARVGTSGSLQLGNEQFF.

The chain carries TRBV5-5 and TRBJ2-2, with D possibly being TRBD1 (6 bases). V was pared by 3 bases and J by 0 bases, with 12 bases between. The germline CDR1 and CDR2 sequences are SGHKS and YYEKEE (reference sequence). The CDR3 extends over 16 amino acids. The CDR3 sequence is CASSSDRYANTGELFF. DNA of the CDR3: TGTGCCAGCAGCTCGGACAGATACGCGAACACCGGGGAGCTGTTTTTT.

The sample holds many counts of this clonotype. V usage is TRBV20-1 and J usage is TRBJ2-3; D call uncertain. The CDR3 runs 15 residues. V was cut by 5 bases and J by 0 bases, with 15 bases left in between. CDR1 DFQATT and CDR2 SNEGSKA come from the germline V gene (reference sequence). The CDR3 nucleotides read TGCAGTGCTCCGGCGGTGCCTTATAGCACAGATACGCAGTATTTT. Translation: CSAPAVPYSTDTQYF.

This clonotype was detected many times. The rearrangement uses TRBV7-7 and TRBJ2-1; 10 bases match TRBD2. Trimming at V came to 3 bases and at J to 2 bases, leaving 4 bases not matched to a gene. The CDR3 has 16 amino acids. Germline V gene sequence: CDR1 SSHAT, CDR2 FNYEAQ (reference sequence). The CDR3 region is CASSFGLAATYNEQFF. CDR3 nucleotides: TGTGCCAGCAGCTTTGGACTAGCGGCAACCTACAATGAGCAGTTCTTC.

In its sample, this clonotype was seen a few times. CDR3 amino acids: CASSSGWFRGLDQPQNTEAFF. CDR3 DNA: TGTGCCAGTTCTAGCGGATGGTTCAGGGGCCTGGATCAACCCCAGAACACTGAAGCTTTCTTT. The chain recombines TRBV27 with TRBJ1-1, with D possibly being TRBD1 (6 bases). V lost 9 bases, J lost 1 base, and 36 bases lay in between. Germline V gene sequence: CDR1 MNHEY, CDR2 SMNVEV (reference sequence). CDR3 length equals 21 residues.

This clonotype was seen only a few times. The V call is TRBV10-3, the J call TRBJ1-1, with a weak D call TRBD1 (6 bases). There are 15 residues in the CDR3. The V gene's germline CDR1 is ENHRY and CDR2 SYGVKD. Trimming stripped 6 bases from V and 2 bases from J, with 16 bases between. In nucleotides, the CDR3 is TGTGCCATCAGCCCTGGGGACACCTCTAACACTGAAGCTTTCTTT. Translating gives CAISPGDTSNTEAFF.

The chain uses TRBV12-3 or TRBV12-4 and TRBJ2-1; D is uncertain. Trimming removed 6 bases at V and 4 bases at J, with 13 bases between. CDR3 length equals 14 residues. The DNA for the CDR3 is TGTGCCAGCAGGCGGAAAGGGTCTTACAATGAGCAGTTCTTC. Translation: CASRRKGSYNEQFF.

At least ten counts were recorded for this clonotype. The rearrangement links TRBV5-1 to TRBJ2-7; TRBD2 might be the D (6 bases). This CDR3 is built from 16 residues. Germline V lookup: CDR1 SGHRS, CDR2 YFSETQ. V was trimmed by 0 bases and J by 1 base, leaving 14 bases between them. CDR3 coding DNA: TGCGCCAGCAGCTTGGATGCGGGGTGGCCATCCTACGAGCAGTACTTC. It translates to CASSLDAGWPSYEQYF.

The genes are TRBV2 and TRBJ1-1; no firm D call. V was clipped by 7 bases and J by 6 bases, with 18 bases between them. Germline V gene sequence: CDR1 SNHLY, CDR2 FYNNEI. This CDR3 has 14 amino acids. The CDR3 nucleotides are TGTGCCAGCATATGGAGGGCGCGGGGTTCTGAAGCTTTCTTT. Translation: CASIWRARGSEAFF.

The chain couples TRBV18 to TRBJ2-7; D gene unclear. Trimming stripped 3 bases from V and 6 bases from J, with 12 bases between. The CDR3 sequence is 13 residues long. The germline CDR1 and CDR2 sequences are KGHSH and LQKENI. The CDR3 region has the DNA TGTGCCAGCTCACCCCCCAACGCCCTCGAGCAGTACGTC. It is translated as CASSPPNALEQYV.

V gene TRBV6-1 combines with J gene TRBJ1-6; TRBD1 might be the D (6 bases). Germline V gene sequence: CDR1 MNHNS, CDR2 SASEGT. CDR3 length: 13 residues. V was shortened by 6 bases and J by 9 bases, with 12 bases between the two germline ends. CDR3 amino acids: CASRMDRGSPLHF. In DNA form, the CDR3 reads TGTGCCAGCAGGATGGACAGAGGTTCACCCCTCCACTTT.

CDR3 in amino acids: CASSATANEQFF. The CDR3 DNA reads TGTGCCAGCAGCGCAACCGCCAATGAGCAGTTCTTC. The V and J genes are TRBV3-1 and TRBJ2-1; D gene unclear. V was pared by 5 bases and J by 6 bases, with 8 bases between. The CDR3 runs to 12 residues. Germline V gene sequence: CDR1 LGHDT, CDR2 YNNKEL (reference sequence).

This clonotype was seen a few times. The CDR3: CASSQKLPQTNEKLFF. As DNA, the CDR3 is TGTGCCAGCAGCCAGAAATTGCCACAGACTAATGAAAAACTGTTTTTT. The chain uses TRBV3-1 and TRBJ1-4, with no clear D. The length of the CDR3 is 16 residues. Germline V gives CDR1 LGHDT, CDR2 YNNKEL (reference sequence). V lost 3 bases, J lost 2 bases, and 13 bases lay in between.

This clonotype was picked up a small number of times. This chain joins TRBV3-1 and TRBJ2-7; TRBD2 matches 14 bases. Losses at the gene ends were 6 bases for V and 5 bases for J; bases not matched to a gene: 6. Germline V gene data show CDR1 as LGHDT and CDR2 as YNNKEL (reference sequence). This CDR3 spans 15 amino acids. CDR3 DNA: TGTGCCAGCAGTCGGGGACTAGCGGGAGCCGACGAGCAGTACTTC. Protein sequence: CASSRGLAGADEQYF.

This clonotype was recorded many times. The chain joins TRBV24-1 to TRBJ2-1, with 10 bases that match TRBD1. CDR1 and CDR2 (germline): KGHDR, SFDVKD. The junction had 6 bases not matched to a gene; V was cut back by 5 bases and J by 0 bases. The CDR3 extends over 17 amino acids. The chain's CDR3 is CATSAGTGVSSYNEQFF. The CDR3 bases are TGTGCCACCAGTGCCGGGACAGGGGTCAGCTCCTACAATGAGCAGTTCTTC.